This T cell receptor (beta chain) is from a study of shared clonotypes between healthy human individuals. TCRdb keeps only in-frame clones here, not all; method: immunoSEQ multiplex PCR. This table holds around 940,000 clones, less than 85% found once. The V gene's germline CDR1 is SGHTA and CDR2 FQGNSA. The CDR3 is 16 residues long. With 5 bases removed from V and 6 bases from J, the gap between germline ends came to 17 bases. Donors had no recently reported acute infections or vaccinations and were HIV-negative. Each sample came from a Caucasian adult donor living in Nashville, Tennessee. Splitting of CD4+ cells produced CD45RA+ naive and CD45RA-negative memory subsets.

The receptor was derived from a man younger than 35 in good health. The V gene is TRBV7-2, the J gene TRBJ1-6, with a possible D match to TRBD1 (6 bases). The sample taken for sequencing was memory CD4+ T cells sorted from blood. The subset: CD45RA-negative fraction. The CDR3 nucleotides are TGTGCCAGCAGCCGCTTCACAGGGTTAAGTAATTCACCCCTCCACTTT. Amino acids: CASSRFTGLSNSPLHF.